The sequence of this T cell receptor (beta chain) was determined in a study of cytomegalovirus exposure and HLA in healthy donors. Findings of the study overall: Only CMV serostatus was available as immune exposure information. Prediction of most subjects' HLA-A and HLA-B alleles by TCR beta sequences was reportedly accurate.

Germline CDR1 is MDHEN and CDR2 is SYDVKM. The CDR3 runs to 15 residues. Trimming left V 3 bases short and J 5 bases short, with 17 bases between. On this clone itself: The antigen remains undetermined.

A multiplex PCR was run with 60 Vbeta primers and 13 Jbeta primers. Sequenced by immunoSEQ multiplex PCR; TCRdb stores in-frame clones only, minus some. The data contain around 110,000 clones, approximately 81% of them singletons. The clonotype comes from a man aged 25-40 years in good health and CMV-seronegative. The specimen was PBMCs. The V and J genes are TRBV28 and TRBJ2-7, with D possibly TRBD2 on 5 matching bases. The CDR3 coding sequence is TGTGCCAGCAGTTTTTTCGGGAACCCGAGGGACGAGCAGTACTTC. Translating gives CASSFFGNPRDEQYF.